A single sample gave rise to the 20 T cell receptor beta chains below, sequenced in a study of T-cell memory formation after mild COVID-19. Using its own MiXCR run on the 5' RACE reads, TCRdb lists one record per CDR3 protein. The sample shows about 160,000 distinct CDR3 sequences, 30% to 35% of them seen only once. The sample consisted of PBMCs or a T cell subset sorted from them (not recorded which). These receptors originate from an adult woman who had mild COVID-19 (a few samples of this study predate the infection). Cell type and time point are not known.

This clonotype was recorded a few times. CDR3 in amino acids: CASSFPQGVSYGYTF. CDR3 sequence (DNA): TGTGCCAGCAGTTTCCCACAGGGGGTTAGCTATGGCTACACCTTC. V gene TRBV12-3 or TRBV12-4 combines with J gene TRBJ1-2; 8 bases map to TRBD1. The CDR3 runs 15 residues. The J segment lost 4 bases and the V segment lost 3 bases, leaving 7 bases of the junction unmatched.

The genes are TRBV12-3 or TRBV12-4 and TRBJ2-5; possible D gene TRBD2, 6 bases. The CDR3 loop spans 13 amino acids. Trimming cost V 8 bases and J 5 bases, with 15 bases left between them. The CDR3 reads CASGTSMVETQYF. For the CDR3, the DNA is TGTGCCAGCGGCACTAGCATGGTTGAGACCCAGTACTTC.

The V gene is TRBV5-1, the J gene TRBJ1-1; D remains unclear. V dropped 0 bases and J dropped 0 bases, with 12 bases sitting between them. Germline assignment: CDR1 SGHRS and CDR2 YFSETQ. The CDR3 has 16 amino acids. Written as DNA, the CDR3 is TGCGCCAGCAGCTTGGGCTACCTATCTATGAACACTGAAGCTTTCTTT. It yields the protein CASSLGYLSMNTEAFF.

The chain is built from TRBV7-2 and TRBJ1-5; tentative D call: TRBD1 (5 bases). The germline V gene encodes CDR1 SGHTA and CDR2 FQGNSA. There are 15 residues in the CDR3. The V end was cut by 8 bases, the J end by 0 bases, with 14 bases between. CDR3 bases: TGTGCCAGCCAATTAATAGGGGCTAGCAATCAGCCCCAGCATTTT. This sequence encodes CASQLIGASNQPQHF.

This clonotype was recorded a few times. V usage is TRBV20-1 and J usage is TRBJ2-5, with D possibly being TRBD1 (6 bases). V lost 3 bases to trimming and J lost 5 bases, with 13 bases between them. Germline assignment: CDR1 DFQATT and CDR2 SNEGSKA (reference sequence). The CDR3 consists of 13 residues. CDR3 sequence (DNA): TGCAGTGCTAGGCGTGGACAGCCGGAGACCCAGTACTTC. This sequence encodes CSARRGQPETQYF.

This clonotype was detected only a few times. The chain has TRBV7-8 and TRBJ2-1; D remains ambiguous. CDR1 is SGHVS and CDR2 is FQNEAQ in the germline V gene. This CDR3 contains 15 residues. V lost 1 base, J lost 4 bases, and 11 bases lay in between. CDR3 amino acids: CASSLDTEQYNEQFF. The CDR3 DNA follows: TGTGCCAGCAGCTTAGATACTGAACAATACAATGAGCAGTTCTTC.

This clonotype appeared once. The chain is built from TRBV30 and TRBJ1-1; D gene uncertain. The CDR3 extends over 13 amino acids. The V end lost 2 bases, the J end lost 9 bases, and 16 bases lay between the germline ends. In germline, CDR1 is GTSNPN, CDR2 SVGIG (reference sequence). DNA for the CDR3: TGTGCCTGGAGTCCCCACGGATCGGCTAAAGCTTTCTTT. Protein sequence: CAWSPHGSAKAFF.

This clonotype appeared a few times. V usage is TRBV12-3 or TRBV12-4 and J usage is TRBJ2-7; 7 bases agree with TRBD2. The length of the CDR3 is 12 residues. V lost 5 bases and J lost 6; bases outside the gene matches: 4. CDR3 sequence: CASSRQRGEQYF. DNA for the CDR3: TGTGCCAGCAGTAGACAGCGGGGCGAGCAGTACTTC.

V gene TRBV10-3 combines with J gene TRBJ2-3; D is unclear. Germline CDR1 reads ENHRY; CDR2 reads SYGVKD. Between the trimmed V and J ends, which lost 3 bases and 2 bases, there was a span of 12 bases. CDR3 length: 15 residues. CDR3 residues: CAISEKQKATDTQYF. In DNA, the CDR3 is TGTGCCATCAGTGAAAAACAGAAAGCCACAGATACGCAGTATTTT.

V and J are TRBV5-1 and TRBJ2-4; D remains ambiguous. Germline-derived CDR1 and CDR2 are SGHRS and YFSETQ. This CDR3 contains 13 residues. V was shortened by 0 bases and J by 8 bases, with 9 bases between the two germline ends. CDR3 in DNA: TGCGCCAGCAGCTTGGTGGGGTCAGACATTCAGTACTTC. Translation: CASSLVGSDIQYF.

The J gene is TRBJ2-5, the V gene TRBV7-2, with D possibly called TRBD1 or TRBD2 (6 bases each). This CDR3 is built from 16 residues. V was clipped by 1 base and J by 5 bases, with 17 bases between them. Germline loops: CDR1 SGHTA, CDR2 FQGNSA. CDR3 DNA: TGTGCCAGCAGCTTAGGGGATTTGGGGGGCCCGGAGACCCAGTACTTC. The encoded protein is CASSLGDLGGPETQYF. The complete variable domain, with remaining parts taken from reference TRBV7-2 and TRBJ2-5, reads GAGVSQSPSNKVTEKGKDVELRCDPISGHTALYWYRQSLGQGLEFLIYFQGNSAPDKSGLPSDRFSAERTGGSVSTLTIQRTQQEDSAVYLCASSLGDLGGPETQYFGPGTRLLVL.

The rearrangement uses TRBV18 and TRBJ2-5, with 7 bases lining up with TRBD1. V shed 3 bases and J 4 bases; nucleotides not matched to a gene: 8. This CDR3 spans 15 amino acids. CDR1 and CDR2 (germline): KGHSH, LQKENI. The CDR3 DNA reads as TGTGCCAGCTCACCCTACAGGGGTGGACGAGAGACCCAGTACTTC. It yields the protein CASSPYRGGRETQYF.

This clonotype has ten or more counts. This rearrangement joins TRBV5-1 to TRBJ2-1, with D perhaps TRBD2 (5 bases). The CDR3 is 13 residues long. Trimming took 4 bases from V and 13 from J, leaving 18 bases between them. CDR1 and CDR2 from the germline V gene are SGHRS and YFSETQ. The DNA of the CDR3 is TGCGCCAGCAGCGTGACCCTTTTGGGAGAACAGTTCTTC. Its translation: CASSVTLLGEQFF.

This clonotype was recorded at least ten times. This chain connects TRBV7-6 to TRBJ2-2; D is perhaps TRBD1 (5 bases). CDR3 size: 16 residues. Germline V gene data show CDR1 as SGHVS and CDR2 as FNYEAQ. Trimming took off 5 bases at V and 0 bases at J, with 13 bases between the two ends. CDR3 region: CASSLDSLPNTGELFF. The CDR3 DNA sequence: TGTGCCAGCAGCCTCGACAGCCTACCGAACACCGGGGAGCTGTTTTTT.

The chain uses TRBV5-6 and TRBJ2-7, with 7 nucleotides matching TRBD2. The CDR3 is 15 residues long. The ends lost 4 bases at V and 3 bases at J; junction bases unmatched: 10. CDR1 SGHDT and CDR2 YYEEEE come from the germline V gene. The CDR3 DNA sequence: TGTGCCAGCAGCGCCCTCGGGAGGAAACACTACGAGCAGTACTTC. Translation gives CASSALGRKHYEQYF.

On this clonotype itself: At one boundary the junction diverges from the germline segment, which might be a read error. V usage is TRBV12-3 or TRBV12-4 and J usage is TRBJ1-1; possible D gene TRBD1, 6 bases. The CDR3 sequence is 14 residues long. The CDR3: CASSLRQGNAEAFF. CDR3 bases: TGTGCCAGCAGTTTAAGGCAGGGGAACGCTGAAGCTTTCTTT.

This chain connects TRBV18 to TRBJ1-1; D unresolved. Germline CDR1 KGHSH, CDR2 LQKENI. The CDR3 has 13 residues. V dropped 2 bases and J dropped 7 bases, with 11 bases sitting between them. The CDR3 DNA sequence: TGTGCCAGCTCACCAACGGCGGCTCTTGAAGCTTTCTTT. Encoded protein: CASSPTAALEAFF.

The chain is built from TRBV20-1 and TRBJ1-2; D uncertain. Germline V gives CDR1 DFQATT, CDR2 SNEGSKA (reference sequence). The CDR3 runs 13 residues. Trimming left V 1 base short and J 2 bases short, with 8 bases between. CDR3 in amino acids: CSARAPENYGYTF. Written as DNA, the CDR3 is TGCAGTGCTAGAGCGCCGGAGAACTATGGCTACACCTTC.

Regarding this clonotype: The junction does not match germline at one end; this may be a read error. The chain links TRBV11-2 to TRBJ2-7; weak D call: TRBD1 (5 bases). Germline V gene data show CDR1 as SGHAT and CDR2 as FQNNGV. There are 13 residues in the CDR3. This chain's CDR3 is CASSSSVRQPDGF. The CDR3 DNA is TGTGCCAGCAGCTCCTCAGTGAGACAGCCAGACGGTTTC.

The J gene is TRBJ2-3, the V gene TRBV29-1; 8 bases match TRBD2. Per the germline V gene, CDR1 is SQVTM and CDR2 is ANQGSEA. There are 15 residues in the CDR3. The V gene end was trimmed by 1 base and the J gene end by 6 bases; junction bases not matched to a gene: 9. Here the CDR3 DNA reads TGCAGCGTTGAAGTAAGCGGGGGCCGCGCCGATACGCAGTATTTT. This encodes CSVEVSGGRADTQYF.